These 3 T cell receptor beta chains were sequenced from one sample in a study of CD8 T cells in ankylosing spondylitis. Using its own MiXCR run on the 5' RACE reads, TCRdb lists one record per CDR3 protein. The repertoire holds approximately 140,000 distinct CDR3 sequences, with 40% to 50% as singletons. The sequencing input was synovial fluid, either unsorted or a sorted T cell fraction (not recorded which). Every receptor here comes from a male donor with ankylosing spondylitis.

The chain is built from TRBV4-3 and TRBJ2-6; D is perhaps TRBD1 (6 bases). Germline CDR1 LGHNA, CDR2 YSLEER. CDR3 length equals 16 residues. The V end lost 1 base, the J end lost 2 bases, and 9 bases lay between the germline ends. The CDR3 region has the DNA TGCGCCAGCAGCCAAGTACAGGGAACTGGGGCCAACGTCCTGACTTTC. It is translated as CASSQVQGTGANVLTF.

V gene TRBV27 combines with J gene TRBJ2-7; possibly TRBD1 for D (6 bases). The CDR3 has 15 amino acids. Deletions cut 4 bases from V and 2 bases from J, with 15 bases between. The germline V gene encodes CDR1 MNHEY and CDR2 SMNVEV (reference sequence). The CDR3, as DNA: TGTGCCAGCAGTTCCCGGACAGAGCAACCCTACGAGCAGTACTTC. Protein product: CASSSRTEQPYEQYF.

This chain uses TRBV20-1 with TRBJ2-7, with 10 bases identical to TRBD2. V shed 0 bases and J 3 bases; nucleotides not matched to a gene: 8. The CDR3 is made up of 16 amino acids. CDR1 is DFQATT and CDR2 is SNEGSKA in the germline V gene (reference sequence). CDR3 amino acids: CSARDYASGRFYEQYF. As DNA, the CDR3 is TGCAGTGCTAGAGATTACGCTAGCGGGAGATTCTACGAGCAGTACTTC.